Below, one T cell receptor beta chain is given with its context. No antigen is known for it. This sample was taken from a study of T-cell memory formation after mild COVID-19. Overall study findings and caveats: Cross-reactive memory apparently joined, as some responding clones appeared in pre-infection memory.

TCRdb reprocessed the 5' RACE reads with MiXCR, giving one entry per CDR3 protein. The sample yields about 350,000 distinct CDR3 sequences, roughly an eighth seen once. Sequencing input: PBMCs or a T cell subset sorted from them (not recorded which). This receptor was identified in a man aged 18 to 30 who had mild COVID-19 (a few samples of this study predate the infection). Cell type and time point are not known.

CDR3 residues: CASSEWGAASTDTQYF. CDR3 nucleotide sequence: TGCGCCAGCAGTGAGTGGGGGGCGGCTAGCACAGATACGCAGTATTTT. The chain has TRBV10-2 and TRBJ2-3, with D possibly called TRBD1 or TRBD2 (6 bases each). CDR1 WSHSY and CDR2 SAAADI come from the germline V gene. The V end lost 1 base, the J end lost 0 bases, and 11 bases lay between the germline ends. The CDR3 sequence is 16 residues long.